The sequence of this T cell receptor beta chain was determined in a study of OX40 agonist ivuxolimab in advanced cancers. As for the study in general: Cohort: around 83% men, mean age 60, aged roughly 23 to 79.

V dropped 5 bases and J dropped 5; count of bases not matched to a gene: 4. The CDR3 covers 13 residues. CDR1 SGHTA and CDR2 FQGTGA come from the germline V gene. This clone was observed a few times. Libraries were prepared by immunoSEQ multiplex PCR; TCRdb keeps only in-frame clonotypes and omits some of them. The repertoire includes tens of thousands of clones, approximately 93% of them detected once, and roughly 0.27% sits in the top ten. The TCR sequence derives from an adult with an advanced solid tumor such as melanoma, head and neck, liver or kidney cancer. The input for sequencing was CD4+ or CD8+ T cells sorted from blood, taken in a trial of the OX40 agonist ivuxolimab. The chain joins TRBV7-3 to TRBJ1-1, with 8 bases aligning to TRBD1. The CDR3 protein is CASSLDRVTEAFF. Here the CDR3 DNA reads TGTGCCAGCAGCCTGGACAGGGTGACTGAAGCTTTCTTT. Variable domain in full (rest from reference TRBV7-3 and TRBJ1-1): GAGVSQTPSNKVTEKGKYVELRCDPISGHTALYWYRQSLGQGPEFLIYFQGTGAADDSGLPNDRFFAVRPEGSVSTLKIQRTERGDSAVYLCASSLDRVTEAFFGQGTRLTVV.